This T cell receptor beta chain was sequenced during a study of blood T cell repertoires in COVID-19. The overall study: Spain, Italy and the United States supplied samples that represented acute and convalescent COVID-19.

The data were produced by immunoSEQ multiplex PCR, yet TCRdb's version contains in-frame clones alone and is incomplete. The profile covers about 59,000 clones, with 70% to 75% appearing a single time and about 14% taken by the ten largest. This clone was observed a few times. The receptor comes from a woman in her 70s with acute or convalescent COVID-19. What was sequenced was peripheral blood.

CDR3 sequence (DNA): TGCAGCGCCCAATTCTACTCTGGACAGGGTGGCACTGAAGCTTTCTTT. Translation: CSAQFYSGQGGTEAFF. This chain connects TRBV29-1 to TRBJ1-1; 8 nucleotides match TRBD1. CDR3 length: 16 residues. After removal of 7 bases from V and 4 bases from J, the junction contained 17 bases not matched to a gene. Germline V gene sequence: CDR1 SQVTM, CDR2 ANQGSEA.